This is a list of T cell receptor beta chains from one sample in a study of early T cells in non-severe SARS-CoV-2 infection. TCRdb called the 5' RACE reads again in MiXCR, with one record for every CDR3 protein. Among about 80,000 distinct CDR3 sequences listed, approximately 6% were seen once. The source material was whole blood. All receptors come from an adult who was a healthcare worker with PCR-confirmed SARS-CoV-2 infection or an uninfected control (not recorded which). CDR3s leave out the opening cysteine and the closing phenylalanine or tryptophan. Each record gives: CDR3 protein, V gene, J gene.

cdr3_aa: ASTTPGGRALNEQF; v_call: TRBV19; j_call: TRBJ2-1
cdr3_aa: ASSLGGFNTEAF; v_call: TRBV5-4; j_call: TRBJ1-1
cdr3_aa: ASSLPRAPYEQY; v_call: TRBV28; j_call: TRBJ2-7
cdr3_aa: SVRGVASSYNEQF; v_call: TRBV29-1; j_call: TRBJ2-1
cdr3_aa: ASRRKGGPSYEQY; v_call: TRBV12-3/TRBV12-4; j_call: TRBJ2-7
cdr3_aa: ASSTGEPQETQY; v_call: TRBV6-5; j_call: TRBJ2-5
cdr3_aa: ASSSGDGGHSPLH; v_call: TRBV5-1; j_call: TRBJ1-6
cdr3_aa: ASSFPTGRSDEQY; v_call: TRBV6-2/TRBV6-3; j_call: TRBJ2-7
cdr3_aa: ASSYKGQGFDEQF; v_call: TRBV6-6; j_call: TRBJ2-1
cdr3_aa: SAVYPSDRGTF; v_call: TRBV20-1; j_call: TRBJ1-1
cdr3_aa: ASSFRADEQY; v_call: TRBV7-9; j_call: TRBJ2-7
cdr3_aa: ASSLLKETQY; v_call: TRBV11-2; j_call: TRBJ2-5
cdr3_aa: ASSYHPFEAF; v_call: TRBV18; j_call: TRBJ1-1
cdr3_aa: SARRQAAPDTQY; v_call: TRBV20-1; j_call: TRBJ2-3
cdr3_aa: ASGRRENTEAF; v_call: TRBV27; j_call: TRBJ1-1
cdr3_aa: ASSLVEAYEQY; v_call: TRBV11-2; j_call: TRBJ2-7
cdr3_aa: ASSAVPKWDRAYNEQF; v_call: TRBV10-2; j_call: TRBJ2-1
cdr3_aa: ASAAGTSASYEQY; v_call: TRBV19; j_call: TRBJ2-7
cdr3_aa: ASGGQRGHTDTQY; v_call: TRBV12-3/TRBV12-4; j_call: TRBJ2-3
cdr3_aa: ASSRWGENTEAF; v_call: TRBV11-2; j_call: TRBJ1-1
cdr3_aa: ASSKRTSGKLSETQY; v_call: TRBV5-1; j_call: TRBJ2-5
cdr3_aa: ASRSGTTDTQY; v_call: TRBV7-2; j_call: TRBJ2-3
cdr3_aa: ASRASGAANEKLF; v_call: TRBV6-1; j_call: TRBJ1-4
cdr3_aa: ASRAVGEQF; v_call: TRBV27; j_call: TRBJ2-1
cdr3_aa: ASSPQGAETQY; v_call: TRBV12-3/TRBV12-4; j_call: TRBJ2-5
cdr3_aa: SSSLAEANYGYT; v_call: TRBV12-3/TRBV12-4; j_call: TRBJ1-2
cdr3_aa: ASSQRARQETQY; v_call: TRBV3-1; j_call: TRBJ2-5
cdr3_aa: ATSDGTGDYGYT; v_call: TRBV24-1; j_call: TRBJ1-2
cdr3_aa: ASSLNSNTGELF; v_call: TRBV11-2; j_call: TRBJ2-2
cdr3_aa: ASSQVSSGSDNEQF; v_call: TRBV4-1; j_call: TRBJ2-1
cdr3_aa: SARGYSSYNEQF; v_call: TRBV20-1; j_call: TRBJ2-1
cdr3_aa: SVRTGRNQPQH; v_call: TRBV29-1; j_call: TRBJ1-5
cdr3_aa: ASSLGNEAF; v_call: TRBV7-2; j_call: TRBJ1-1
cdr3_aa: ASSPVFRDYEQY; v_call: TRBV7-2; j_call: TRBJ2-7
cdr3_aa: ASGLVTKQAF; v_call: TRBV12-5; j_call: TRBJ1-1
cdr3_aa: ASSLTRAGVRVGTGELF; v_call: TRBV7-8; j_call: TRBJ2-2
cdr3_aa: ASSHSRNYGYT; v_call: TRBV14; j_call: TRBJ1-2
cdr3_aa: ASSQTAGGREQY; v_call: TRBV14; j_call: TRBJ2-7
cdr3_aa: ASSNRDRVGNTIY; v_call: TRBV12-3/TRBV12-4; j_call: TRBJ1-3
cdr3_aa: ASRPGQGSNEQF; v_call: TRBV6-6; j_call: TRBJ2-1
cdr3_aa: ASRNLGLGLMNTEAF; v_call: TRBV5-1; j_call: TRBJ1-1
cdr3_aa: ASSQLRTDYGYT; v_call: TRBV16; j_call: TRBJ1-2
cdr3_aa: ASSLAPGLNTEAF; v_call: TRBV7-6; j_call: TRBJ1-1